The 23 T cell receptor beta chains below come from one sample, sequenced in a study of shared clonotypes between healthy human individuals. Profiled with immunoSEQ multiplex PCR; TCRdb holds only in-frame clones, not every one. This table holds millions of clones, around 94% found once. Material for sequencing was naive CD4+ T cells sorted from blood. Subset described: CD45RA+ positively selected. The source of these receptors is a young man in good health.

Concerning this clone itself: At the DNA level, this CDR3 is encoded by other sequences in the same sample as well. The CDR3 nucleotides are TGTGCCAGCAGTGAGGGGGGCACAGATACGCAGTATTTT. Residues: CASSEGGTDTQYF. The V and J genes are TRBV25-1 and TRBJ2-3, with D possibly being TRBD1 or TRBD2 (5 bases each). There are 13 residues in the CDR3. V was pared by 3 bases and J by 1 base, with 5 bases between. Germline CDR1 is MGHDK and CDR2 is SYGVNS.

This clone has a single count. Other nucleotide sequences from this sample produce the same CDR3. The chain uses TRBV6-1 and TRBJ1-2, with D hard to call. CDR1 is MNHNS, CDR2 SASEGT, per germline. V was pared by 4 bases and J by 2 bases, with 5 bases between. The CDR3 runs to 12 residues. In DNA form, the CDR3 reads TGTGCCAGCAGTGGAGACAACTATGGCTACACCTTC. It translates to CASSGDNYGYTF.

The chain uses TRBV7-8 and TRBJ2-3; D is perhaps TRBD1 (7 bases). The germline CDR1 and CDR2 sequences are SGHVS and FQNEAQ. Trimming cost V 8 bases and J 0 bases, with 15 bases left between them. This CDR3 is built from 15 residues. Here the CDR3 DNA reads TGTGCCAGCTACCGGGGGACAGTTAGCACAGATACGCAGTATTTT. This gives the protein CASYRGTVSTDTQYF. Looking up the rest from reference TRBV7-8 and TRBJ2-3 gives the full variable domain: GAGVSQSPRYKVAKRGQDVALRCDPISGHVSLFWYQQALGQGPEFLTYFQNEAQLDKSGLPSDRFFAERPEGSVSTLKIQRTQQEDSAVYLCASYRGTVSTDTQYFGPGTRLTVL.

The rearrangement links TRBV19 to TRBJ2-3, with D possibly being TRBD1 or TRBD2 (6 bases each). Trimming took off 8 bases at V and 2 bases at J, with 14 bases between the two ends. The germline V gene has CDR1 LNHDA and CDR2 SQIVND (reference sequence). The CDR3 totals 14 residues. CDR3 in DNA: TGTGCCAGTTCCTCCGGGGGCAACACAGATACGCAGTATTTT. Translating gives CASSSGGNTDTQYF.

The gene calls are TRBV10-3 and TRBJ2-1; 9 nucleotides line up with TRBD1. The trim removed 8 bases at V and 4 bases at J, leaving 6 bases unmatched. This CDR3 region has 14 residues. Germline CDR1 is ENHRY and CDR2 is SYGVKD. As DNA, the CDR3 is TGTGCCATCGGTGGACAGGGGTTTTACAATGAGCAGTTCTTC. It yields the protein CAIGGQGFYNEQFF.

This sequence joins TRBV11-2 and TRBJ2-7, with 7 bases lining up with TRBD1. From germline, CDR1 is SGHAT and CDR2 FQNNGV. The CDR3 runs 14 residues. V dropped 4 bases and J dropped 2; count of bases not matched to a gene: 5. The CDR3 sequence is CASSSVRGTYEQYF. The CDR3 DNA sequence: TGTGCCAGCAGCTCCGTCAGGGGGACCTACGAGCAGTACTTC.

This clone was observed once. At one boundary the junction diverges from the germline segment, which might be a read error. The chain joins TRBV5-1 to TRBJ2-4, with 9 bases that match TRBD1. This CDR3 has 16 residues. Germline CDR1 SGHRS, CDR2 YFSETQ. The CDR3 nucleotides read TGCGCCAGCAGCTTGGGCCCACGGGACAGGGCCTTAACCGACCGGTTC. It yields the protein CASSLGPRDRALTDRF.

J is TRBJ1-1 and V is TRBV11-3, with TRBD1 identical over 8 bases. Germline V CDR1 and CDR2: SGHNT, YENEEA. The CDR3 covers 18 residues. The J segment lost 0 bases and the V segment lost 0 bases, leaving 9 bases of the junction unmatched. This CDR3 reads CASSLEDREGLLNTEAFF. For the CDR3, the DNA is TGTGCCAGCAGCTTAGAGGACAGGGAGGGGCTATTGAACACTGAAGCTTTCTTT.

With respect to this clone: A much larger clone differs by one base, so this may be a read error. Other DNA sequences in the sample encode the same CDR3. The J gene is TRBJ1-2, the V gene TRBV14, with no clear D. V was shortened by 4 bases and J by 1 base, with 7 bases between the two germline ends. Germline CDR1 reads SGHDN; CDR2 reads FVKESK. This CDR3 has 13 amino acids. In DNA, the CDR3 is TGTGCCAGCAGCCCGGACCGTAACTATGGCTACACCTTC. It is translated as CASSPDRNYGYTF. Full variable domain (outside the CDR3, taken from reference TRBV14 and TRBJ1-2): EAGVTQFPSHSVIEKGQTVTLRCDPISGHDNLYWYRRVMGKEIKFLLHFVKESKQDESGMPNNRFLAERTGGTYSTLKVQPAELEDSGVYFCASSPDRNYGYTFGSGTRLTVV.

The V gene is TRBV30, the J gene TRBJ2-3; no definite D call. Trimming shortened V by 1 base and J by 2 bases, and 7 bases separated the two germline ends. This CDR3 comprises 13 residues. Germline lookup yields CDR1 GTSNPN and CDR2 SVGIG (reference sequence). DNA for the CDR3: TGTGCCTGGAGTGCCCGGAACACAGATACGCAGTATTTT. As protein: CAWSARNTDTQYF.

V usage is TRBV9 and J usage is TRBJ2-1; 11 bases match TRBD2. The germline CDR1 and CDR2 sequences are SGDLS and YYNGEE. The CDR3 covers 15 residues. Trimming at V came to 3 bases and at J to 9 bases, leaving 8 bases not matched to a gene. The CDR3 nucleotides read TGTGCCAGCAGCGCAATTAGCGGGGGGGCGGGTGAGCAGTTCTTC. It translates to CASSAISGGAGEQFF.

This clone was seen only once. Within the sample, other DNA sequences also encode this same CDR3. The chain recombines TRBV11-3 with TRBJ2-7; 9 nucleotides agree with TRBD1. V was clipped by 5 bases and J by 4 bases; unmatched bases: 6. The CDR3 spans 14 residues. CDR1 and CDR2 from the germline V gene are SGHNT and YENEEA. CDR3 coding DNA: TGTGCCAGCAGCCGATCCGGGACAGGGTACGAGCAGTACTTC. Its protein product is CASSRSGTGYEQYF.

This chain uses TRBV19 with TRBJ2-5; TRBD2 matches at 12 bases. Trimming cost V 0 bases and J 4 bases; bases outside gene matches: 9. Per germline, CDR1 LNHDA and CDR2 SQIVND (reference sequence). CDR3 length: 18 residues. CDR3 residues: CASSIDPAGLAGRETQYF. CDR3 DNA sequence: TGTGCCAGTAGTATAGATCCCGCAGGACTAGCGGGAAGAGAGACCCAGTACTTC.

CDR3 in amino acids: CASKTDYSGNTIYF. The DNA of the CDR3 is TGTGCCAGCAAAACGGATTACTCTGGAAACACCATATATTTT. The rearrangement joins TRBV28 to TRBJ1-3, with unresolved D. CDR3 size: 14 residues. The germline V gene encodes CDR1 MDHEN and CDR2 SYDVKM. V lost 7 bases and J lost 0, with 10 bases in between.

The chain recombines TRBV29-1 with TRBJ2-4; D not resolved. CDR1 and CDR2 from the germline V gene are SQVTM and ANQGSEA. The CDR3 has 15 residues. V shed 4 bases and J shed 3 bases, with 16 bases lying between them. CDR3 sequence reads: CSVVSSPQVKNIQYF. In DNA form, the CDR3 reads TGCAGCGTTGTTTCTTCCCCCCAGGTCAAAAACATTCAGTACTTC.

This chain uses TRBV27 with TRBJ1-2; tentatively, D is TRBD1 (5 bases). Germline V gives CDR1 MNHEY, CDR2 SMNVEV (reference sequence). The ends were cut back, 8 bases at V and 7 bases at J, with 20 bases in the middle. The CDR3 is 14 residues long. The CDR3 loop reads CASASSGTGGGYTF. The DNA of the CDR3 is TGTGCCAGCGCCTCATCCGGGACGGGGGGTGGCTACACCTTC.

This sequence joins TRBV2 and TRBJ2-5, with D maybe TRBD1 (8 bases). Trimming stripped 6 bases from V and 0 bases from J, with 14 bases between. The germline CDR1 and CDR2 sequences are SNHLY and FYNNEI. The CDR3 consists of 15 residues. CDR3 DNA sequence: TGTGCCAGCAGAGCACAGGGGGGGAACCAAGAGACCCAGTACTTC. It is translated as CASRAQGGNQETQYF.

CDR3 in DNA: TGTGCCAGCAGTCCGACAGGGGTGTCACCCCTCCACTTT. This translates into CASSPTGVSPLHF. The chain has TRBV6-1 and TRBJ1-6; TRBD1 agrees at 8 bases. The ends lost 5 bases at V and 10 bases at J; junction bases unmatched: 4. The germline gives CDR1 MNHNS, CDR2 SASEGT. CDR3 length: 13 residues.

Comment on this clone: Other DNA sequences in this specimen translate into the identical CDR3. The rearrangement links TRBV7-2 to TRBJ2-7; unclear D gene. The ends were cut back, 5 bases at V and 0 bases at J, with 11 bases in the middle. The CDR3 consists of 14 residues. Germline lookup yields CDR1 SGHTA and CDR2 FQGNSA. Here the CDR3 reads CASSRPGGSYEQYF. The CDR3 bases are TGTGCCAGCAGCCGCCCGGGCGGCTCCTACGAGCAGTACTTC.

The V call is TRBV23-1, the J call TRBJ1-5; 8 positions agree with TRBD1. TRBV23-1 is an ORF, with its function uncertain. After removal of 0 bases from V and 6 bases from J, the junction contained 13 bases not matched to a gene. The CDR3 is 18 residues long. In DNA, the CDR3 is TGCGCCAGCAGTCAATCGCAGGACAGGGAGAGGAGCGTTCAGCCCCAGCATTTT. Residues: CASSQSQDRERSVQPQHF.

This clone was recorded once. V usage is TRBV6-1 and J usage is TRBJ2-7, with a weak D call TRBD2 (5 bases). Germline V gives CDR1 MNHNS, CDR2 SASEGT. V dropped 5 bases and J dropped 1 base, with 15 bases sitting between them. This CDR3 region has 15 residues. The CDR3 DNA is TGTGCCAGCAGTCTGACTACCCTGAATTCCTACGAGCAGTACTTC. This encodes CASSLTTLNSYEQYF.

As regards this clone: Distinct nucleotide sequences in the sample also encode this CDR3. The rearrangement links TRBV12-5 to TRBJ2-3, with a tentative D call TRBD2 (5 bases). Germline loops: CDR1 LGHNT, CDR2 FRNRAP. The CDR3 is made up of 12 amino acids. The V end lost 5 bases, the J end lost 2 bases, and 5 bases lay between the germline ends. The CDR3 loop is CASGRDTDTQYF. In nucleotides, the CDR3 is TGTGCTAGTGGTCGGGACACAGATACGCAGTATTTT.

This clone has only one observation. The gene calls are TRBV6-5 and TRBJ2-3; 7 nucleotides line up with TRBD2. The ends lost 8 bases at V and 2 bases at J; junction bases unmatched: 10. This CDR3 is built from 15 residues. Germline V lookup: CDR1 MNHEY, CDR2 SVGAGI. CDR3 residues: CASRGSGGNTDTQYF. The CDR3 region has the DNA TGTGCCAGCCGCGGGAGTGGGGGTAACACAGATACGCAGTATTTT.